The clone carrying this TCR beta chain came up a few times. The sample originates from a study of cytotoxic CD8 clonotypes in ibrutinib-treated CLL. Sequencing sought depths of 1 in 200,000 to 1 in 1 million T cells. Profiling relied on immunoSEQ multiplex PCR, and the TCRdb table lists in-frame clones only, not all of them. The sample carries around 300,000 clones, roughly 80% recorded once. The sequences come from PBMCs, collected before ibrutinib treatment. This clonotype originated in a human donor with chronic lymphocytic leukemia.

CDR3 bases: TGTGCCAGCAGCTTCTCTGGGCGGCGAAACGAGCAGTACTTC. It is translated as CASSFSGRRNEQYF. The genes are TRBV7-9 and TRBJ2-7; D is undetermined. The germline CDR1 and CDR2 sequences are SEHNR and FQNEAQ (reference sequence). V lost 3 bases and J lost 5, with 14 bases in between. This CDR3 has 14 amino acids.